This T cell receptor beta chain appears in the sequencing data of a study of T cells in localized non-small cell lung cancer (TCRdb year 2020). Some background on the complete study: Comparing tumors with uninvolved tumor-adjacent lungs, the study looked at the T cell repertoires of a few hundred patients with early-stage NSCLC. The cohort was made up of a few hundred treatment-naive NSCLC patients whose localized lung tumors had been resected. A mean age of about 66 years was recorded for the NSCLC patients, of whom roughly 130 were male and 100 to 110 were female. The full study reports these points: Of the top 100 tumor clones, a median of roughly 56 were detected in paired uninvolved adjacent lung; over 25 were also among that lung's top 100. Because of the exploratory design, TCR variables were selected using unadjusted p-values without false-discovery rate correction. The highest T cell clonality was observed in uninvolved tumor-adjacent lung, where clonality exceeded that of tumor, suggesting that antigenic responses were more focused in uninvolved tumor-adjacent lung. Because multi-region tumor sequencing was not performed, intratumor heterogeneity could not be ruled out. Higher blood T cell density associated with longer overall survival, while higher adjacent-lung clonality associated with shorter survival.

On this clone: The antigen it binds to is not known. No much larger clone is present one base from it, and per-base qualities are unavailable.

The immunoSEQ Assay was used to sequence TCR beta CDR3 regions from DNA. For the original study's pipeline: T cell density was computed as TCR beta template counts normalized to usable DNA estimated by amplifying housekeeping genes. Using the preseqR package, richness was estimated by extrapolating to 120,000 templates for tissue samples and 400,000 templates for PBMC samples. Clonality was taken to be one minus Pielou's evenness. Tissue-enriched TCRs were identified by differential abundance testing using productive amino-acid clonotypes, minimum total count 5 and alpha 0.1. Repertoire overlap between compartments was quantified with the Jaccard Index and Morisita Overlap Index. GLIPH clustered TCR beta CDR3s with public tetramer-defined viral CDR3s; viral motifs required at least three viral sequences plus V-gene enrichment. What TCRdb holds here is the immuneACCESS table cut down to in-frame rearrangements. Part of the clones is not present; checked against another copy, under half of the missing clones reflect an unresolved V gene, and the others are unexplained. V and J calls and clone size are given by that table; D and trimming were obtained from the DNA. Counted in this sample were about 40,000 clones; approximately 81% of them appeared once. 6.5% to 8% of the sample rests with the top ten.

At diagnosis, tumor, uninvolved tumor-adjacent lung and peripheral blood were collected and then preserved as a mix of FFPE and fresh-frozen material. For TCR repertoire profiling, the blood samples were analyzed as peripheral blood mononuclear cells. The junction shows trimming of 3 bases on V and 0 bases on J, plus 10 bases between the germline ends. The CDR3 measures 15 amino acids from cysteine to phenylalanine. Only the CDR3 part of the read is kept: 45 bases, read in frame from the first base. The CDR1 and CDR2 encoded by the germline V gene are SGDLS and YYNGEE. Recombination connected TRBV9 to TRBJ1-5; no D gene call is confident. Sample: peripheral blood mononuclear cells, taken before any cancer treatment. This TCR derives from a male donor older than 55 with stage II lung adenocarcinoma. CDR3 region: CASSEGVYSNQPQHF. The DNA sequence reads TGTGCCAGCAGCGAGGGAGTCTATAGCAATCAGCCCCAGCATTTT.